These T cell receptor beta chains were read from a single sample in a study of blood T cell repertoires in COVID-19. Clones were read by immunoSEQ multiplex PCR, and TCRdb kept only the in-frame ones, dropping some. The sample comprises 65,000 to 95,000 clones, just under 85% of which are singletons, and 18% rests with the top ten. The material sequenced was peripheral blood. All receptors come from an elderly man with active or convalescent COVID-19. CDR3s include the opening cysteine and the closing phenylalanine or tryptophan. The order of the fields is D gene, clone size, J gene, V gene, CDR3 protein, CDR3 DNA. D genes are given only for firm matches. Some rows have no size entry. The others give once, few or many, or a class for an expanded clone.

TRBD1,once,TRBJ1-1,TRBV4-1,CASSQDFGTGGTEAFF,TGCGCCAGCAGCCAAGATTTTGGGACAGGGGGCACTGAAGCTTTCTTT
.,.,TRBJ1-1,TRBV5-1,CASSLNRNTEAFF,TGCGCCAGCAGCTTGAACAGAAACACTGAAGCTTTCTTT
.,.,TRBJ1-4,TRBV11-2,CASSSQRQIAKLFF,TGTGCCAGCAGCTCCCAACGTCAGATTGCAAAACTGTTTTTT
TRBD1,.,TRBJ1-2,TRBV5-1,CASSWETGQNYGYTF,TGCGCCAGCAGCTGGGAAACGGGACAGAACTATGGCTACACCTTC
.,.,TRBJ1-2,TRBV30,CAWSVLGGKQGVSYTF,TGTGCCTGGAGTGTATTAGGCGGAAAACAGGGCGTTAGCTACACCTTC
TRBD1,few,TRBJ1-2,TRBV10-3,CAIRRDRSNYGYTF,TGTGCCATCAGACGGGACAGGTCTAACTATGGCTACACCTTC
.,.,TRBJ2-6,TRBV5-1,CASSLSVPSGANVLTF,TGCGCCAGCAGCTTGTCCGTCCCCTCTGGGGCCAACGTCCTGACTTTC
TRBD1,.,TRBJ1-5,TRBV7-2,CASSSDRTYGPQHF,TGTGCCAGCAGTTCGGACAGGACTTATGGACCCCAGCATTTT
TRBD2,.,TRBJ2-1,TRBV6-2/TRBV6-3,CASSSGLAGGPQFF,TGTGCCAGCAGTTCGGGACTAGCGGGGGGCCCCCAGTTCTTC
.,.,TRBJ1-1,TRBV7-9,CGANSMNTEAFF,TGTGGGGCGAATTCCATGAACACTGAAGCTTTCTTT
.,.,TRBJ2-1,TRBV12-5,CASGLQYLAGDNEQFF,TGTGCTAGTGGTTTGCAATATCTGGCAGGGGACAATGAGCAGTTCTTC
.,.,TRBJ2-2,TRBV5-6,CASSSHLGLFSGELFF,TGTGCCAGCAGCTCTCACCTCGGACTTTTTTCTGGGGAGCTGTTTTTT
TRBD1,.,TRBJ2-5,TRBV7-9,CASSRGQGGETQYF,TGTGCCAGCAGCCGGGGACAGGGCGGCGAGACCCAGTACTTC
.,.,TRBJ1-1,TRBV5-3,CARRDGENTEAFF,TGTGCCAGAAGAGACGGAGAGAACACTGAAGCTTTCTTT
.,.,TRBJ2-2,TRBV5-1,CASSFKDSNTGELFF,TGCGCCAGCAGCTTTAAGGACAGTAACACCGGGGAGCTGTTTTTT
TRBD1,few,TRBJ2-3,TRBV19,CASLQTGGTDTQYF,TGTGCCAGCCTTCAGACAGGGGGCACAGATACGCAGTATTTT
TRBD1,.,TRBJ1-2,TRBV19,CASSRDRGQGGYTF,TGTGCCAGTAGCCGGGACAGGGGGCAAGGTGGCTACACCTTC
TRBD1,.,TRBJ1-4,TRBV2,CASRVQGASEKLFF,TGTGCCAGCAGGGTACAGGGGGCGAGTGAAAAACTGTTTTTT
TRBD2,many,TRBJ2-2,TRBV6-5,CARGRGNTGELFF,TGTGCCAGGGGGAGGGGGAACACCGGGGAGCTGTTTTTT
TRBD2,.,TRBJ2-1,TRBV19,CASSMQLAGGRVNEQFF,TGTGCCAGTAGTATGCAACTAGCGGGGGGGCGTGTGAATGAGCAGTTCTTC
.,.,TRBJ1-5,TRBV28,CASSPFRREGNQPQHF,TGTGCCAGCAGCCCTTTCCGACGGGAAGGCAATCAGCCCCAGCATTTT
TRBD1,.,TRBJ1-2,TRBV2,CASSPWTGGYGYTF,TGTGCCAGCAGCCCATGGACAGGTGGCTATGGCTACACCTTC
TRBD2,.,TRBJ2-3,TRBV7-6,CASSLGSGGSTDTQYF,TGTGCCAGCAGCTTGGGTAGCGGGGGTAGCACAGATACGCAGTATTTT
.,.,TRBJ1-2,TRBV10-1,CASSEDTRGGYTF,TGCGCCAGCAGTGAAGACACCCGGGGTGGCTACACCTTC
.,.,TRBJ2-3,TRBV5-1,CASSSWTFTSTDTQYF,TGCGCCAGCAGCTCCTGGACATTCACTAGCACAGATACGCAGTATTTT
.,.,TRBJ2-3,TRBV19,CASTNRGLRGSVTDTQYF,TGTGCCAGTACAAACAGGGGACTTCGGGGTAGCGTCACAGATACGCAGTATTTT
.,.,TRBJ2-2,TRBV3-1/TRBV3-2,CASSQPLTGELFF,TGTGCCAGCAGCCAACCTCTCACCGGGGAGCTGTTTTTT
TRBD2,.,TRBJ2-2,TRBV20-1,CSASSGRGLAGELFF,TGCAGTGCTAGTTCGGGGAGGGGTTTGGCCGGGGAGCTGTTTTTT
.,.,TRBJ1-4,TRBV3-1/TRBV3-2,CASSRVGTTTNEKLFF,TGTGCCAGCAGCCGAGTAGGGACTACAACTAATGAAAAACTGTTTTTT
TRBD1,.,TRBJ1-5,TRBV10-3,CAISGQGNQPQHF,TGTGCCATCAGTGGACAGGGGAATCAGCCCCAGCATTTT
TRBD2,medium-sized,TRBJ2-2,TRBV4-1,CASSQPGTSGRVTGELFF,TGCGCCAGCAGCCAACCCGGGACTAGCGGGAGAGTCACCGGGGAGCTGTTTTTT
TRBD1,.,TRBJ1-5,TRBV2,CASSGDRGDQPQHF,TGTGCCAGCAGCGGAGACAGGGGGGATCAGCCCCAGCATTTT
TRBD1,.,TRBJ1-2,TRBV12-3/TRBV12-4,CASRMTGNYGYTF,TGTGCCAGCAGAATGACAGGGAACTATGGCTACACCTTC
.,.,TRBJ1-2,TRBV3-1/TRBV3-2,CASSQYGLKNTNYGYTF,TGTGCCAGCAGCCAATATGGTTTGAAGAACACTAACTATGGCTACACCTTC
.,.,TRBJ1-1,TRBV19,CASKVTRATEAFF,TGTGCCAGTAAGGTGACGCGGGCGACTGAAGCTTTCTTT
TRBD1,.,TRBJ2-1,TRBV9,CASSAAGTVYNEQFF,TGTGCCAGCAGCGCCGCCGGGACAGTCTACAATGAGCAGTTCTTC
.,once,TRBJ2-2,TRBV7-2,CASRLGGTTNTGELFF,TGTGCCAGCAGGCTCGGGGGGACAACGAACACCGGGGAGCTGTTTTTT
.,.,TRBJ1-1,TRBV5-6,CASSLVGQVNTEAFF,TGTGCCAGCAGCTTGGTTGGGCAGGTGAACACTGAAGCTTTCTTT
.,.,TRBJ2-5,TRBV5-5,CASSVRPGETQYF,TGTGCCAGCAGCGTCCGGCCAGGCGAGACCCAGTACTTC
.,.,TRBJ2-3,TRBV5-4,CASSKPTGTDTQYF,TGTGCCAGCAGTAAACCGACTGGCACAGATACGCAGTATTTT
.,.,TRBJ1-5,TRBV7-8,CASSLRGQPQHF,TGTGCCAGCAGCCTTCGGGGTCAGCCCCAGCATTTT
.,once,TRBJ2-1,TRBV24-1,CATSDLQRAYNEQFF,TGTGCCACCAGTGATTTGCAGAGGGCCTACAATGAGCAGTTCTTC
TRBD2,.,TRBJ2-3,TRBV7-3,CASSRRLAGEETQYF,TGTGCCAGCAGCCGAAGACTAGCGGGAGAGGAAACGCAGTATTTT
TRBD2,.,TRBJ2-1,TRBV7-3,CASSSRAGTDNEQFF,TGTGCCAGCAGCTCCCGAGCGGGAACAGACAATGAGCAGTTCTTC
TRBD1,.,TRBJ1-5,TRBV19,CASMGTVRGNQPQHF,TGTGCCAGTATGGGGACAGTAAGAGGAAATCAGCCCCAGCATTTT